The clone carrying this TCR beta chain was counted many times. Antigen specificity is unknown. These data come from a study of response to subunit inactivated influenza vaccine. Study-level points and caveats: T cells newly recruited by each seasonal influenza vaccination are few, the authors suggested.

TCRdb reanalysed the RT-PCR reads using MiXCR and keeps one entry per CDR3 protein. This table holds a few hundred thousand distinct CDR3 sequences, 6% to 9% found once. V shed 2 bases and J shed 4 bases, with 8 bases lying between them. Germline assignment: CDR1 MNHEY and CDR2 SVGAGI. The CDR3 covers 14 residues. The starting material was PBMCs from blood, obtained roughly 24 months after vaccination. The V and J genes are TRBV6-5 and TRBJ1-4; the D is unclear. The source is a man between 45 and 75 years old who received an inactivated influenza vaccine. The CDR3 nucleotides are TGTGCCAGCAGTTACGGGCACCTTAATGAAAAACTGTTTTTT. The encoded protein is CASSYGHLNEKLFF.